Each of the 10 T cell receptor beta chains below was sequenced from the same sample in a study of CD8 T cells in Susac syndrome. An amount of RNA that ranged from about 0.45 to 1 ug was reverse transcribed with random hexamers. TCRdb used MiXCR to reprocess the immunoSEQ multiplex PCR reads, holding one entry per CDR3 protein. The sample includes about 290,000 distinct CDR3 sequences, 65% to 90% of them seen just once. The sample was CD8+ T cells from PBMCs. These TCRs come from a human donor with multiple sclerosis.

The chain carries TRBV9 and TRBJ2-5; 7 nucleotides line up with TRBD2. This CDR3 is 15 amino acids long. J gave up 5 bases and V 5 bases, and 12 bases lay outside the gene matches. Looked up from germline, CDR1 is SGDLS and CDR2 is YYNGEE. The CDR3 DNA reads TGTGCCAGCAGTGACGACGGGAGGCCGGGGGAGACCCAGTACTTC. This sequence encodes CASSDDGRPGETQYF.

V is TRBV9 and J is TRBJ2-2, with D possibly being TRBD2 (5 bases). Deletions cut 1 base from V and 1 base from J, with 11 bases between. CDR1 SGDLS and CDR2 YYNGEE come from the germline V gene. The CDR3 has 16 residues. The CDR3 loop reads CASSVNTGKNTGELFF. The CDR3 bases are TGTGCCAGCAGCGTAAATACGGGGAAGAACACCGGGGAGCTGTTTTTT.

This rearrangement joins TRBV19 to TRBJ1-1; D remains unclear. V lost 6 bases, J lost 4 bases, and 9 bases lay in between. The germline gives CDR1 LNHDA, CDR2 SQIVND (reference sequence). This CDR3 is 12 amino acids long. CDR3 nucleotide sequence: TGTGCCAGTAGCCGAGGGCTCACTGAAGCTTTCTTT. Its translation: CASSRGLTEAFF. Supplemented by reference TRBV19 and TRBJ1-1, the full variable domain reads DGGITQSPKYLFRKEGQNVTLSCEQNLNHDAMYWYRQDPGQGLRLIYYSQIVNDFQKGDIAEGYSVSREKKESFPLTVTSAQKNPTAFYLCASSRGLTEAFFGQGTRLTVV.

V gene TRBV29-1 combines with J gene TRBJ2-1; 13 bases line up with TRBD2. CDR3 size: 16 residues. V shed 0 bases, J shed 6 bases, and the junction held 5 bases outside the gene matches. Germline V gene lookup returns CDR1 SQVTM and CDR2 ANQGSEA. Here the CDR3 reads CSVEDPGLAGVNEQFF. Here the CDR3 DNA reads TGCAGCGTTGAAGATCCCGGACTAGCGGGAGTCAATGAGCAGTTCTTC.

The gene calls are TRBV6-5 and TRBJ1-1; D unresolved. Trimming removed 6 bases at V and 6 bases at J, with 17 bases between. CDR3 size: 14 residues. Germline lookup yields CDR1 MNHEY and CDR2 SVGAGI. The CDR3 sequence is CASRLATGGSEAFF. CDR3 DNA sequence: TGTGCCAGCAGGCTGGCCACTGGAGGGTCTGAAGCTTTCTTT.

The chain has TRBV18 and TRBJ2-1, with D possibly matching TRBD2 (7 bases). V was pared by 3 bases and J by 8 bases, with 14 bases between. Germline values: CDR1 KGHSH, CDR2 LQKENI. The CDR3 has 14 residues. This CDR3 is CASSPGGGSYEQFF. CDR3 bases: TGTGCCAGCTCACCTGGGGGGGGCAGCTATGAGCAGTTCTTC.

A note on this clonotype: At one of its ends the junction is not consistent with the germline gene, which may arise from a read error. The V and J genes are TRBV7-7 and TRBJ2-5, with D unresolved. From germline, CDR1 is SSHAT and CDR2 FNYEAQ (reference sequence). This CDR3 is built from 15 residues. The CDR3 region has the DNA TGTGCTAGCAGCCTTCCGCCTTTAGGGTTCGGGACCCAGTACTTC. It codes for CASSLPPLGFGTQYF.

For the CDR3, the DNA is TGTGCCAGCATGCTCCTCTTTGGCTCTCTCAACACTGAAGCTTTCTTT. Its translation: CASMLLFGSLNTEAFF. This chain joins TRBV19 and TRBJ1-1, with D uncertain. The CDR3 consists of 16 residues. V shed 9 bases and J shed 2 bases, with 22 bases lying between them. The germline CDR1 and CDR2 sequences are LNHDA and SQIVND (reference sequence).

The gene calls are TRBV28 and TRBJ1-3; D possibly corresponds to TRBD1 (5 bases). Germline CDR1 reads MDHEN; CDR2 reads SYDVKM. The CDR3 loop spans 14 amino acids. V lost 6 bases and J lost 1, with 10 bases in between. The CDR3 sequence is CASRRQGSGNTIYF. The DNA of the CDR3 is TGTGCCAGCAGACGTCAGGGTTCTGGAAACACCATATATTTT.

The genes are TRBV6-1 and TRBJ1-1; D is undetermined. This CDR3 contains 16 residues. CDR1 is MNHNS, CDR2 SASEGT, per germline. With 1 base removed from V and 0 bases from J, the gap between germline ends came to 12 bases. The CDR3 sequence is CASSEVYPGMNTEAFF. In DNA form, the CDR3 reads TGTGCCAGCAGTGAAGTATATCCGGGTATGAACACTGAAGCTTTCTTT.